This T cell receptor (beta chain) was sequenced during a study of T-cell memory formation after mild COVID-19 (dated by TCRdb to about 2021). Background on the whole study: TCR sequence clusters from the two donors were found to be largely donor specific. T-cell clones expanding and contracting after mild COVID-19 in two donors were tracked by longitudinal TCRalpha and TCRbeta repertoire sequencing. Two young, previously healthy adult volunteers made up the cohort, one male and one female.

Paper-wide results and their limitations: Contracting CD4+ clones were found mainly in CM and EM memory subsets, while CD8+ clones were enriched in EMRA. The second-wave clones that peaked on day 37 were not confirmed to be SARS-CoV-2 specific. Some responding clones were detected in pre-infection memory, suggesting pre-existing cross-reactive memory T cells joined the SARS-CoV-2 response. Balanced CD4/CD8 phenotypes were observed for clones contracting from day 15 to 85, whereas a bias towards CD4+ was observed for a second wave of clones expanding from day 15 to 37. Only a couple of mild cases were covered by the study, and larger cohorts that include severe cases with pre-infection samples were considered necessary.

The CDR3, from cysteine to phenylalanine, totals 14 residues. Only the CDR3 portion is preserved as DNA: 42 bases, with reading frame beginning at the first base. CDR1 WNHNN and CDR2 SYGVQD were looked up in the germline V gene (reference sequence). Clipping removes 7 bases from V and 4 bases from J, with 5 as the unmatched junction base count. TCRdb lists the instrument as Illumina NovaSeq 6000. TCRalpha and TCRbeta cDNA libraries were built by 5'RACE with constant-segment primers, adding sample barcodes and unique molecular identifiers. RNA was extracted from every sample with Trizol reagent. Libraries were amplified in two PCR steps, with a second sample barcode and Illumina TruSeq adapters added in the second step. Libraries were sequenced on an Illumina NovaSeq with 2 x 150 bp paired-end reads. The original pipeline was this. With migec v1.2.7, reads were demultiplexed and then collapsed into UMI-guided consensus sequences. Using mixcr v2.1.11, UMI consensuses were aligned to TRA and TRB V and J templates and then assembled into clonotypes. Expanded or contracted clonotypes were those called significant by both edgeR and NoisET, with noise models trained on biological replicates. For edgeR calls, a false discovery rate-adjusted p below 0.01 and a log2 fold-change threshold of 1 were applied. As an exploratory analysis of dynamics, max-normalized trajectories of the 1000 most abundant clonotypes were examined with PCA combined with hierarchical clustering. Separately sequenced CD4+ and CD8+ repertoires were used to assign the CD4 or CD8 phenotype of responding clones. In-frame beta chains were kept once TCRdb had trimmed the public reads at Q25 with fastp and called clones with MiXCR. All rows with the same CDR3 protein become a single entry with the most common DNA and genes. The authors' filters were not applied to this entry. Within this sample are 280,000 or so distinct CDR3 sequences, with roughly 8% of them counted one time only. The ten largest clones take up less than 25% of the sample.

Ficoll-Paque density gradient centrifugation was the method used to isolate PBMCs. Only a few counts were recorded for this clonotype. Its antigen target is currently unknown. Base qualities are not at hand, and no much larger clone is one base apart. Sequenced material: PBMCs or a T cell subset sorted from them (not recorded which). The V and J genes are TRBV10-1 and TRBJ2-3; the junction holds 10 bases that match TRBD1. The source of this sequence is a man in his late teens or twenties who had mild COVID-19 (a few samples of this study predate the infection). The sample titles of this study are shuffled in the database, so cell type and time point are left out; the donor was told from shared clones. At the DNA level, the sequence is TGCGCCAGCACTGGGACAGGGGCGGCAGATACGCAGTATTTT. Protein translation: CASTGTGAADTQYF.